This record looks at one T cell receptor beta chain sequence and its context. Time point described: newly diagnosed GD, antithyroid drugs for less than 3 months. The TCR library was made from RNA extracted from PBMCs. With 7 bases clipped from V and 0 bases from J, the junction kept 7 bases outside the gene matches. CDR1 SNHLY and CDR2 FYNNEI come from the germline V gene. The CDR3 runs to 16 residues. This sample was taken from a study of regulatory T cells in long-lasting Graves disease. Arm-PCR of CDR3 regions with iRepertoire HTBI primers generated TCR beta libraries. MiXCR, applied by TCRdb to the multiplex PCR reads, yields one record per CDR3 protein. The repertoire holds about 520,000 distinct CDR3 sequences, around 12% seen once, with roughly 8.9% in the top ten. These data also formed part of another study, on T cells in Graves' hyperthyroidism and ophthalmopathy.

The TCR was taken from a woman aged 25 to 39 with Graves disease. This chain joins TRBV2 and TRBJ2-1; 9 positions match TRBD2. The sequencing here drew on peripheral blood mononuclear cells (PBMCs), taken at new diagnosis, from a patient treated with antithyroid drugs. The CDR3 region has the DNA TGTGCCAGCATGCTCGCTAGCGGGGTCTCCTACAATGAGCAGTTCTTC. Amino acid sequence: CASMLASGVSYNEQFF.